The next 9 T cell receptor beta chains were all read from a single sample in a study of blood T cells in healthy people across ages. Primed by a sample-barcoded 5' primer and a J-beta primer mix, a second PCR proceeded for 7 to 11 cycles. MiXCR, run by TCRdb on the 5' RACE reads, gives a single entry per CDR3 protein. The sample consists of 850,000 to 1,100,000 distinct CDR3 sequences, roughly two fifths of them appearing once. Sequencing was done on a sample of blood. The receptors originated from a man between 18 and 29 years old in good health.

The chain joins TRBV5-4 to TRBJ1-4, with D possibly being TRBD1 (6 bases). CDR1 is SGHNT and CDR2 is YYREEE in the germline V gene (reference sequence). The CDR3 consists of 15 residues. Between the trimmed V and J ends, which lost 0 bases and 3 bases, there was a span of 9 bases. The CDR3 DNA follows: TGTGCCAGCAGCTTGGACGACAGGTCTAATGAAAAACTGTTTTTT. It yields the protein CASSLDDRSNEKLFF.

The CDR3 here is CASSPTGGASGNTIYF. In nucleotides, the CDR3 is TGTGCCAGCAGCCCGACAGGGGGGGCCTCTGGAAACACCATATATTTT. The chain links TRBV12-3 or TRBV12-4 to TRBJ1-3, with TRBD1 matching 9 bases. The ends lost 6 bases at V and 0 bases at J; junction bases unmatched: 6. CDR3 length equals 16 residues.

This clonotype was detected only a few times. V gene TRBV7-2 combines with J gene TRBJ2-5; TRBD1 matches at 7 bases. Germline V CDR1 and CDR2: SGHTA, FQGNSA. This CDR3 spans 13 amino acids. With V trimmed by 6 bases and J by 5 bases, 6 bases remained unmatched. This CDR3 is CASSRQGAETQYF. In DNA, the CDR3 is TGTGCCAGCAGTCGACAGGGAGCGGAGACCCAGTACTTC.

The V and J genes are TRBV12-5 and TRBJ1-5; D remains ambiguous. This CDR3 contains 15 residues. The germline V gene encodes CDR1 LGHNT and CDR2 FRNRAP. V was shortened by 4 bases and J by 3 bases, with 13 bases between the two germline ends. The CDR3 reads CASGSPDGNNQPQHF. The CDR3 bases are TGTGCTAGTGGTTCCCCGGACGGTAACAATCAGCCCCAGCATTTT.

The table lists this clonotype with a few counts. The chain recombines TRBV6-2 or TRBV6-3 with TRBJ1-2; D unclear. Germline CDR1 is MNHEY and CDR2 is SVGEGT. The V gene lost 2 bases and the J gene lost 0 bases, with 10 bases spanning the gap. The CDR3 length is 15 residues. CDR3 coding DNA: TGTGCCAGCAGTTACGGGGAGACCTCTAACTATGGCTACACCTTC. Its translation is CASSYGETSNYGYTF.

The rearrangement uses TRBV24-1 and TRBJ2-3, with TRBD2 matching 8 bases. The junction had 7 bases not matched to a gene; V was cut back by 0 bases and J by 6 bases. This CDR3 is built from 16 residues. From germline, CDR1 is KGHDR and CDR2 SFDVKD. The CDR3 is CATSDLGPGGKDTQYF. The DNA for the CDR3 is TGTGCCACCAGTGATTTGGGGCCGGGGGGGAAGGATACGCAGTATTTT.

In its sample, this clonotype was seen a few times. The gene calls are TRBV28 and TRBJ1-4; D unclear. Per germline, CDR1 MDHEN and CDR2 SYDVKM. This CDR3 region has 13 residues. V lost 0 bases and J 2 bases, leaving 1 base between the germline ends. The CDR3 bases are TGTGCCAGCAGTTTATGGACTAATGAAAAACTGTTTTTT. Translated: CASSLWTNEKLFF.

The chain uses TRBV5-1 and TRBJ2-5, with 8 bases matching TRBD1. The CDR3 is 15 residues long. Germline V lookup: CDR1 SGHRS, CDR2 YFSETQ. V shed 3 bases, J shed 5 bases, and the junction held 9 bases outside the gene matches. CDR3 coding DNA: TGCGCCAGCAGCTCTACGACAGGGGTGGGGGAGACCCAGTACTTC. Amino acid sequence: CASSSTTGVGETQYF.

The chain is built from TRBV20-1 and TRBJ2-3; 9 nucleotides line up with TRBD2. This CDR3 spans 15 amino acids. Germline trimming cut 0 bases from V and 8 bases from J; bases unmatched to any gene: 9. The V gene's germline CDR1 is DFQATT and CDR2 SNEGSKA (reference sequence). CDR3 DNA sequence: TGCAGTGCTAGAGACGCGGGGGGGAAGCCAGGTACGCAGTATTTT. Protein: CSARDAGGKPGTQYF.